The rows below give T cell receptor beta chains drawn from one sample of a study of a mutant IDH1 vaccine in newly diagnosed glioma. The protocol was immunoSEQ multiplex PCR, while the TCRdb copy is restricted to in-frame clones and leaves out a portion. The sample has approximately 52,000 clones, roughly 80% seen once. This sample comprised PBMCs, obtained from a glioma patient treated with radiotherapy, temozolomide or both. The receptors here all came from a woman in her 40s with glioma. CDR3s include the opening cysteine and the closing phenylalanine or tryptophan. The D gene is left open where the match is weak. Clone size is given for some rows only: seen once, a few or many times, or a class if the clone is expanded.

j_call: TRBJ1-5
d_call: TRBD1
clone_size: -
v_call: TRBV5-4
cdr3_nt: TGTGCCAGCAGTCGAACTCCCGGGACAGGGCTCGCGCAGCCCCAGCATTTT
cdr3_aa: CASSRTPGTGLAQPQHF

j_call: TRBJ1-1
d_call: -
clone_size: few
v_call: TRBV5-4
cdr3_nt: TGTGCCAGCAGCGCAGACAGGTTCACTGAAGCTTTCTTT
cdr3_aa: CASSADRFTEAFF

j_call: TRBJ2-7
d_call: -
clone_size: -
v_call: TRBV18
cdr3_nt: TGTGCCAGCTCCCTACCACTCTCCGGGTCCTACGAGCAGTACTTC
cdr3_aa: CASSLPLSGSYEQYF

j_call: TRBJ1-2
d_call: -
clone_size: -
v_call: TRBV6-1
cdr3_nt: TGTGCCAGCAGTGAATGGTCAGGGGCCTGGAACTATGGCTACACCTTC
cdr3_aa: CASSEWSGAWNYGYTF

j_call: TRBJ2-7
d_call: TRBD1
clone_size: -
v_call: TRBV10-3
cdr3_nt: TGTGCCATCAGCCGAAGGATAGGACAGGGAAACCACGAGCAGTACTTC
cdr3_aa: CAISRRIGQGNHEQYF

j_call: TRBJ1-1
d_call: -
clone_size: -
v_call: TRBV5-7
cdr3_nt: TGTGCCAGCAGCTTGGGATTTTGGACAGTCGACACTGAAGCTTTCTTT
cdr3_aa: CASSLGFWTVDTEAFF

j_call: TRBJ2-2
d_call: -
clone_size: -
v_call: TRBV5-1
cdr3_nt: TGCGCCAGCAGCTTTCCCACCGGGGAGCTGTTTTTT
cdr3_aa: CASSFPTGELFF

j_call: TRBJ1-5
d_call: TRBD1
clone_size: few
v_call: TRBV30
cdr3_nt: TGTGCCTGGGAGGGGGACAGGGGAAATCAGCCCCAGCATTTT
cdr3_aa: CAWEGDRGNQPQHF

j_call: TRBJ1-5
d_call: TRBD1
clone_size: -
v_call: TRBV27
cdr3_nt: TGTGCCAGCAGTGGACAGGTTAGTCAGCCCCAGCATTTT
cdr3_aa: CASSGQVSQPQHF

j_call: TRBJ2-4
d_call: -
clone_size: -
v_call: TRBV7-8
cdr3_nt: TGTGCCAGCAGCTTAATACCTCTAGCCAAAAACATTCAGTACTTC
cdr3_aa: CASSLIPLAKNIQYF

j_call: TRBJ2-7
d_call: -
clone_size: -
v_call: TRBV5-6
cdr3_nt: TGTGCCAGCAGCCCTGGGACATTCTACGAGCAGTACTTC
cdr3_aa: CASSPGTFYEQYF

j_call: TRBJ2-7
d_call: -
clone_size: -
v_call: TRBV6-6
cdr3_nt: TGTGCCAGCAGTGAGCACGTAGCCTACGAGCAGTACTTC
cdr3_aa: CASSEHVAYEQYF

j_call: TRBJ1-6
d_call: -
clone_size: -
v_call: TRBV6-5
cdr3_nt: TGTGCCAGCAGTCCCGGGACGGCGAATTCACCCCTCCACTTT
cdr3_aa: CASSPGTANSPLHF

j_call: TRBJ2-7
d_call: -
clone_size: -
v_call: TRBV7-9
cdr3_nt: TGTGCCAGCAGCCCCCAGACAGGAATCATCGAGCAGTACTTC
cdr3_aa: CASSPQTGIIEQYF

j_call: TRBJ1-4
d_call: -
clone_size: -
v_call: TRBV18
cdr3_nt: TGTGCCAGCTCTGGTCAGGCCGGTGAAAAACTGTTTTTT
cdr3_aa: CASSGQAGEKLFF

j_call: TRBJ2-2
d_call: -
clone_size: -
v_call: TRBV10-3
cdr3_nt: TGTGCCATCAGTGAGTCCAACACCGGGGAGCTGTTTTTT
cdr3_aa: CAISESNTGELFF